The rows below give T cell receptor beta chains drawn from one sample of a study of control samples from healthy donors and cancer patients. Produced via immunoSEQ multiplex PCR; TCRdb's table is partial and in-frame only. This sample has 12,000 to 15,000 clones; 70% to 85% occur once, and the top ten carry roughly 17%. The specimen sequenced was formalin-fixed, paraffin-embedded tissue. Source of these receptors: a female donor with lung cancer. CDR3s include the opening cysteine and the closing phenylalanine or tryptophan. Fields, in order: J gene, V gene, clone size, D gene, CDR3 DNA, CDR3 protein. A D gene is named only where the DNA matches it firmly. For some rows the clone size is stated as once, few or many, or as a class when expanded; others skip it.

J: TRBJ1-1; V: TRBV27; size: .; D: TRBD1; DNA: TGTGCCAGCAGTTTTACCTGGGCGGGGGACAGCCAAATCCCGGGAACTGAAGCTTTCTTT; CDR3: CASSFTWAGDSQIPGTEAFF
J: TRBJ1-2; V: TRBV7-8; size: once; D: .; DNA: TGTGCCAGCAGCTTAGGGGCTGTCTATGGCTACACCTTC; CDR3: CASSLGAVYGYTF
J: TRBJ1-1; V: TRBV6-5; size: few; D: .; DNA: TGTGCCAGCAGCCCGTTGGGGCCGAACACTGAAGCTTTCTTT; CDR3: CASSPLGPNTEAFF
J: TRBJ1-5; V: TRBV6-6; size: .; D: .; DNA: TGTGCCAGCAGTTACGGGGATCAGCCCCAGCATTTT; CDR3: CASSYGDQPQHF
J: TRBJ2-1; V: TRBV3-1/TRBV3-2; size: .; D: .; DNA: TGTGCCAGCAGCCAAGATACTGCTAGAAGCAATGAGCAGTTCTTC; CDR3: CASSQDTARSNEQFF
J: TRBJ2-1; V: TRBV5-4; size: .; D: TRBD2; DNA: TGTGCCAGCAGCTTGGAAGCGGGGGACAATGAGCAGTTCTTC; CDR3: CASSLEAGDNEQFF
J: TRBJ2-2; V: TRBV19; size: .; D: .; DNA: TGTGCCAGTAGTATAGTAGGGGGCGGGGAGCTGTTTTTT; CDR3: CASSIVGGGELFF
J: TRBJ2-1; V: TRBV6-5; size: .; D: TRBD2; DNA: TGTGCCGGGGAAACGGGACTAGCGGGAAACAATGAGCAGTTCTTC; CDR3: CAGETGLAGNNEQFF
J: TRBJ2-1; V: TRBV7-2; size: .; D: TRBD2; DNA: TGTGCCAGCAGCCCTACCGTCGCTAGCGGGTACAATGAGCAGTTCTTC; CDR3: CASSPTVASGYNEQFF
J: TRBJ1-6; V: TRBV5-4; size: .; D: .; DNA: TGTGCCAGCAGCTTGGCCGGGGATCCCAGGGCTTCACCCCTCCACTTT; CDR3: CASSLAGDPRASPLHF
J: TRBJ2-3; V: TRBV7-6; size: .; D: .; DNA: TGTGCCAGCAGCTTAGTGGGGGCAGATACGCAGTATTTT; CDR3: CASSLVGADTQYF
J: TRBJ2-1; V: TRBV7-8; size: .; D: .; DNA: TGTGCCAGCAGCTTCAGGGACAATGAGCAGTTCTTC; CDR3: CASSFRDNEQFF
J: TRBJ1-1; V: TRBV30; size: .; D: TRBD1; DNA: TGTGCCTGGCAACGACAGGGGGGGACTGAAGCTTTCTTT; CDR3: CAWQRQGGTEAFF
J: TRBJ1-5; V: TRBV15; size: .; D: .; DNA: TGTGCCACCAGCAGGGAAGGGGATAGCAATCAGCCCCAGCATTTT; CDR3: CATSREGDSNQPQHF
J: TRBJ2-7; V: TRBV5-6; size: .; D: .; DNA: TGTGCCAGCAGCGACGTTTACGAGCAGTACTTC; CDR3: CASSDVYEQYF
J: TRBJ2-3; V: TRBV7-2; size: few; D: TRBD2; DNA: TGTGCCAGCACGGGAGGGCCAGAAGATACGCAGTATTTT; CDR3: CASTGGPEDTQYF
J: TRBJ1-1; V: TRBV2; size: few; D: .; DNA: TGTGCCAGCGGCCTGGGGGACACTGAAGCTTTCTTT; CDR3: CASGLGDTEAFF
J: TRBJ1-3; V: TRBV6-1; size: .; D: TRBD1; DNA: TGTGCCAGCAGTGACCCCCCCGGACAGGGGGCCTCTGGAAACACCATATATTTT; CDR3: CASSDPPGQGASGNTIYF
J: TRBJ2-7; V: TRBV6-1; size: .; D: .; DNA: TGTGCCAGCAGTGAAGAAGGGGGAGGTCCCGCCTACGAGCAGTACTTC; CDR3: CASSEEGGGPAYEQYF
J: TRBJ1-6; V: TRBV7-2; size: .; D: .; DNA: TGTGCCAGCAGCCCCCCGGGTCGGACGACCCCCCTCCACTTT; CDR3: CASSPPGRTTPLHF
J: TRBJ2-1; V: TRBV5-1; size: .; D: TRBD1; DNA: TGCGCCAGCAGCTTGTCAGGGGGAGTAACTTACAATGAGCAGTTCTTC; CDR3: CASSLSGGVTYNEQFF
J: TRBJ1-1; V: TRBV20-1; size: once; D: .; DNA: TGCAGTGCGAGCGACGGGGCTGAAGCTTTCTTT; CDR3: CSASDGAEAFF
J: TRBJ2-7; V: TRBV5-4; size: .; D: TRBD2; DNA: TGTGCCAGCAGCCCGAGGGAAGCGGGAGGGGCCGAGCAGTACTTC; CDR3: CASSPREAGGAEQYF
J: TRBJ2-3; V: TRBV11-1; size: .; D: TRBD2; DNA: TGTGCCAGCAGAAGGACTAGCGGACCGCAAGATACGCAGTATTTT; CDR3: CASRRTSGPQDTQYF
J: TRBJ2-7; V: TRBV10-3; size: .; D: .; DNA: TGTGCCATCAGTGTAGGTTCCGACACCGGACTATACGAGCAGTACTTC; CDR3: CAISVGSDTGLYEQYF
J: TRBJ2-1; V: TRBV6-1; size: .; D: .; DNA: TGTGCCAGCAGTGAAGGGAGTCTAGGCGCTTACAATGAGCAGTTCTTC; CDR3: CASSEGSLGAYNEQFF
J: TRBJ1-3; V: TRBV7-8; size: .; D: .; DNA: TGTGCCAGCAGCGCCTACAGGGTAGGGCTCGCGCGCTCTGGAAACACCATATATTTT; CDR3: CASSAYRVGLARSGNTIYF
J: TRBJ2-3; V: TRBV4-3; size: .; D: TRBD1; DNA: TGCGCCAGCAGCCAACGGACAGGACTCACAGATACGCAGTATTTT; CDR3: CASSQRTGLTDTQYF
J: TRBJ2-2; V: TRBV2; size: .; D: TRBD2; DNA: TGTGCCAGCCGCAGACTAGCTTCGGGGGAGCTGTTTTTT; CDR3: CASRRLASGELFF
J: TRBJ1-1; V: TRBV19; size: .; D: .; DNA: TGTGCCAGTAGTACGGACGGGGGGAACACTGAAGCTTTCTTT; CDR3: CASSTDGGNTEAFF
J: TRBJ2-1; V: TRBV4-3; size: .; D: TRBD2; DNA: TGCGCCAGCAGCCAAGAGGCTAGCGGGAGGGTGTATGAGCAGTTCTTC; CDR3: CASSQEASGRVYEQFF
J: TRBJ2-1; V: TRBV7-2; size: .; D: .; DNA: TGTGCCAGCACCCAATCAGGCTACAATGAGCAGTTCTTC; CDR3: CASTQSGYNEQFF
J: TRBJ2-3; V: TRBV7-7; size: .; D: .; DNA: TGTGCTAGCAGCGAAGGTCCTCCAGGGGCAGATACGCAGTATTTT; CDR3: CASSEGPPGADTQYF
J: TRBJ2-2; V: TRBV14; size: once; D: .; DNA: TGTGCCAGCAGCCAAGTGGCCAGGACCGGGGAGCTGTTTTTT; CDR3: CASSQVARTGELFF
J: TRBJ2-3; V: TRBV5-5; size: .; D: .; DNA: TGTGCCAGCAGCTTAACGGGGGGCTTGTTTTCAGATACGCAGTATTTT; CDR3: CASSLTGGLFSDTQYF
J: TRBJ2-2; V: TRBV6-4; size: .; D: .; DNA: TGTGCCAGCAGTGTAGGGGGGCACGACACCGGGGAGCTGTTTTTT; CDR3: CASSVGGHDTGELFF
J: TRBJ1-2; V: TRBV15; size: .; D: .; DNA: TGTGCCACCAGCAGAGATAGAGGACTTAACTATGGCTACACCTTC; CDR3: CATSRDRGLNYGYTF
J: TRBJ1-4; V: TRBV19; size: .; D: TRBD1; DNA: TGTGCCACCTCACAGGGGGCAGGCGAAAAACTGTTTTTT; CDR3: CATSQGAGEKLFF
J: TRBJ2-3; V: TRBV28; size: .; D: .; DNA: TGTGCCAGCAGCTACGTAGTTGCGTCAACCACAGATACGCAGTATTTT; CDR3: CASSYVVASTTDTQYF
J: TRBJ2-7; V: TRBV7-9; size: .; D: TRBD2; DNA: TGTGCCAGCAGCTTATGGTCTAGCGGTTCCTACGAGCAGTACTTC; CDR3: CASSLWSSGSYEQYF
J: TRBJ1-1; V: TRBV7-2; size: .; D: .; DNA: TGTGCCAGCAGCTCTTACCGGGGGGCAGGAAGGACTGAAGCTTTCTTT; CDR3: CASSSYRGAGRTEAFF
J: TRBJ2-3; V: TRBV5-6; size: .; D: .; DNA: TGTGCCAGCAGCTTGTTCGGGGGGCGCCTGGCAGATACGCAGTATTTT; CDR3: CASSLFGGRLADTQYF
J: TRBJ1-5; V: TRBV10-2; size: .; D: .; DNA: TGCGCCAGCAGTCCCAACAGCGGTCAGCCCCAGCATTTT; CDR3: CASSPNSGQPQHF
J: TRBJ2-7; V: TRBV5-1; size: .; D: TRBD2; DNA: TGCGCCAGCGCCCAACTAGCGGGGCCGCACGAGCAGTACTTC; CDR3: CASAQLAGPHEQYF
J: TRBJ1-2; V: TRBV7-2; size: few; D: TRBD1; DNA: TGTGCCAGCAGCCGCGGGCAGGGACAGGGGAATGGCTACACCTTC; CDR3: CASSRGQGQGNGYTF
J: TRBJ2-3; V: TRBV5-6; size: .; D: TRBD1; DNA: TGTGCCAGCAGCTTTTGGGGGACAGGCACAGATACGCAGTATTTT; CDR3: CASSFWGTGTDTQYF
J: TRBJ2-2; V: TRBV24-1; size: few; D: .; DNA: TGTGCCACCAGCGAACAGGGTAGCACCGGGGAGCTGTTTTTT; CDR3: CATSEQGSTGELFF
J: TRBJ1-1; V: TRBV5-5; size: .; D: .; DNA: TGTGCCAGCAGCTGGGGGCATAACACTGAAGCTTTCTTT; CDR3: CASSWGHNTEAFF
J: TRBJ2-1; V: TRBV4-3; size: .; D: TRBD2; DNA: TGCGCCAGCAGCCACCGGGACGGGCTAGCGGGAGGGGATGAGCAGTTCTTC; CDR3: CASSHRDGLAGGDEQFF
J: TRBJ2-7; V: TRBV5-5; size: .; D: .; DNA: TGTGCCAGCAGCTTGGTGGGGGCAGTTTCCTACGAGCAGTACTTC; CDR3: CASSLVGAVSYEQYF
J: TRBJ2-1; V: TRBV27; size: .; D: TRBD2; DNA: TGTGCCAGCAGTTTCCCCGCGACTAGCGGGGGGATCAATGAGCAGTTCTTC; CDR3: CASSFPATSGGINEQFF
J: TRBJ1-3; V: TRBV11-3; size: .; D: .; DNA: TGTGCCAGCACCTGTGTAAGGATTGAGTATTTT; CDR3: CASTCVRIEYF
J: TRBJ2-3; V: TRBV5-4; size: .; D: .; DNA: TGTGCCAGCAGCTTGGGAGCAGCGCCGAGGACAGATACGCAGTATTTT; CDR3: CASSLGAAPRTDTQYF
J: TRBJ2-1; V: TRBV10-3; size: .; D: TRBD2; DNA: TGTGCCATCAGTAACCCGGGTCTAGCGGACAATGAGCAGTTCTTC; CDR3: CAISNPGLADNEQFF
J: TRBJ1-5; V: TRBV18; size: few; D: .; DNA: TGTGCCAGCTCAACCGAGGTTGGCCAGCCCCAGCATTTT; CDR3: CASSTEVGQPQHF